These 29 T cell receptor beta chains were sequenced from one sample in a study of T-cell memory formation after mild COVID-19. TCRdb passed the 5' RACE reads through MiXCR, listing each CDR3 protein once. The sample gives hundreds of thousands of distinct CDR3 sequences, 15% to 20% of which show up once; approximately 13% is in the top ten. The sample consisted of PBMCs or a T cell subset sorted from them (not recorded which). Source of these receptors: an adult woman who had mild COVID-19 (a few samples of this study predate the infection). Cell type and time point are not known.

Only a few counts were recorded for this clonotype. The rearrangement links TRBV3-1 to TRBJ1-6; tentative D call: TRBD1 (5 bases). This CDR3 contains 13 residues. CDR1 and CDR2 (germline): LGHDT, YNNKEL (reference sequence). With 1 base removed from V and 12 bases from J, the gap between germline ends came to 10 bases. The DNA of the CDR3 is TGTGCCAGCAGCCAAGTAGAAAGGGGACCCCTCCACTTT. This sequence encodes CASSQVERGPLHF.

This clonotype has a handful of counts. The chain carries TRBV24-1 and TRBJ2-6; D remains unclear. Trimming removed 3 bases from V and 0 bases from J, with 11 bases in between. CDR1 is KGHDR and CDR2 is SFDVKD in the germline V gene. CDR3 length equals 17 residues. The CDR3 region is CATSDPSIHSGANVLTF. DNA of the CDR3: TGTGCCACCAGTGATCCAAGCATCCACTCTGGGGCCAACGTCCTGACTTTC.

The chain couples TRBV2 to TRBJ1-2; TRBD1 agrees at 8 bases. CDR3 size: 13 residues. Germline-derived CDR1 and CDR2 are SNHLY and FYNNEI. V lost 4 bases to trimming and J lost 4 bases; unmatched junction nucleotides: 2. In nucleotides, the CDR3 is TGTGCCAGCAGTGCCCAGGGGGCCTATGGCTACACCTTC. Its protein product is CASSAQGAYGYTF.

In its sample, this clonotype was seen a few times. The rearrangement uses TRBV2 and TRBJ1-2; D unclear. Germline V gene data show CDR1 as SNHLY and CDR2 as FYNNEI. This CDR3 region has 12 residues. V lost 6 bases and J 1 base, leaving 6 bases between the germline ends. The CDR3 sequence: CASRGNNYGYTF. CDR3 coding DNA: TGTGCCAGCAGGGGGAATAACTATGGCTACACCTTC. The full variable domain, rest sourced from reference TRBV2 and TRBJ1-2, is EPEVTQTPSHQVTQMGQEVILRCVPISNHLYFYWYRQILGQKVEFLVSFYNNEISEKSEIFDDQFSVERPDGSNFTLKIRSTKLEDSAMYFCASRGNNYGYTFGSGTRLTVV.

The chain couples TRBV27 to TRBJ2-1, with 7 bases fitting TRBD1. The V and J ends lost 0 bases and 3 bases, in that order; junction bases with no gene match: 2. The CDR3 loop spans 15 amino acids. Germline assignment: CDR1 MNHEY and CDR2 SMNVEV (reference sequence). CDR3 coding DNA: TGTGCCAGCAGTTTATCGACAGGGCACTACAATGAGCAGTTCTTC. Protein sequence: CASSLSTGHYNEQFF.

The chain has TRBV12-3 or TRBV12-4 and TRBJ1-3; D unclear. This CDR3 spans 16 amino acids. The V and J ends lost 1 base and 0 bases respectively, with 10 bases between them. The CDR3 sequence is CASSLGGRASGNTIYF. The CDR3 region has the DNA TGTGCCAGCAGTTTAGGGGGTAGGGCCTCTGGAAACACCATATATTTT.

CDR3 in amino acids: CASSPSGGRLQPQHF. In nucleotides, the CDR3 is TGTGCCAGCAGCCCCTCGGGGGGACGGCTTCAGCCCCAGCATTTT. The genes are TRBV3-1 and TRBJ1-5; TRBD1 might be the D (5 bases). The V end lost 4 bases, the J end lost 6 bases, and 16 bases lay between the germline ends. CDR3 length equals 15 residues. Germline CDR1 LGHDT, CDR2 YNNKEL (reference sequence).

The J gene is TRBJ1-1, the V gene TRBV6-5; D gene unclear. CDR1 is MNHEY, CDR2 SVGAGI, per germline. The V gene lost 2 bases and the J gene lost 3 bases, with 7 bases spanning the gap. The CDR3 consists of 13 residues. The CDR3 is CASSYTGYTEAFF. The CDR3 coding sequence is TGTGCCAGCAGTTACACCGGGTACACTGAAGCTTTCTTT.

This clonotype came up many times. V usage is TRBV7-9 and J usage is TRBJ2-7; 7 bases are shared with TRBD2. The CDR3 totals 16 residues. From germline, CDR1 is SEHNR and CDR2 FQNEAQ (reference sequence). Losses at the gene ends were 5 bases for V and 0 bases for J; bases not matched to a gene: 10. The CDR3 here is CASSPGGSGNSYEQYF. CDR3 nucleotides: TGTGCCAGCAGCCCAGGTGGGAGCGGGAACTCCTACGAGCAGTACTTC.

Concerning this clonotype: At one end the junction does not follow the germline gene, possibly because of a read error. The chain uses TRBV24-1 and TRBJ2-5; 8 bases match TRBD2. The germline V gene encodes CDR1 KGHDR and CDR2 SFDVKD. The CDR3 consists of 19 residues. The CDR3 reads CATSDPTLPAGGNQETQYF. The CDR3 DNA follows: TGTGCCACCAGTGACCCCACCCTTCCCGCGGGAGGAAACCAGGAGACCCAGTACTTC.

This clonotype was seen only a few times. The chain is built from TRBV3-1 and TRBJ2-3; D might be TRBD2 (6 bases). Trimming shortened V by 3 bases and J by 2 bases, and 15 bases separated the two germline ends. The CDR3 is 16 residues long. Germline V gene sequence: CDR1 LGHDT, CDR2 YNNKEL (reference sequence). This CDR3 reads CASSQKPGLTTDTQYF. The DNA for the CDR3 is TGTGCCAGCAGCCAGAAGCCGGGACTGACCACAGATACGCAGTATTTT.

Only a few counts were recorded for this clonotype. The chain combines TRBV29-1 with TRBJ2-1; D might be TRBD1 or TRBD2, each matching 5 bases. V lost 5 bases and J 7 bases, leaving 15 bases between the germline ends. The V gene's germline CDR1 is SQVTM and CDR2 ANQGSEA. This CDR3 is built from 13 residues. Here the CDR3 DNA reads TGCAGCGTTTATGGGGCCCCGGGGAATGAGCAGTTCTTC. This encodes CSVYGAPGNEQFF.

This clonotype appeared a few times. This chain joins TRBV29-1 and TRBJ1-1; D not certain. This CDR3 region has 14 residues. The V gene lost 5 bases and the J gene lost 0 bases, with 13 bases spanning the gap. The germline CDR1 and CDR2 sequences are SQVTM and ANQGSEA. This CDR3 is CSVPYGIMNTEAFF. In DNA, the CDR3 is TGCAGCGTTCCCTATGGGATTATGAACACTGAAGCTTTCTTT.

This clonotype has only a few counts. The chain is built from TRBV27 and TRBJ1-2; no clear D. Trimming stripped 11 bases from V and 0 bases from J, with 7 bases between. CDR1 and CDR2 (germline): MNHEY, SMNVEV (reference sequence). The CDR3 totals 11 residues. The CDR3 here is CAGEANYGYTF. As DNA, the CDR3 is TGTGCCGGCGAAGCTAACTATGGCTACACCTTC.

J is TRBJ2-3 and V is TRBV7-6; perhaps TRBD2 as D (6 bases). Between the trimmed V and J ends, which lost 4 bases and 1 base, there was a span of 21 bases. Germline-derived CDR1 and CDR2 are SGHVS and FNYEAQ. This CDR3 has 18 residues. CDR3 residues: CASSSHRDSGHGTDTQYF. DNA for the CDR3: TGTGCCAGCAGCTCTCACCGGGACTCCGGTCACGGCACAGATACGCAGTATTTT.

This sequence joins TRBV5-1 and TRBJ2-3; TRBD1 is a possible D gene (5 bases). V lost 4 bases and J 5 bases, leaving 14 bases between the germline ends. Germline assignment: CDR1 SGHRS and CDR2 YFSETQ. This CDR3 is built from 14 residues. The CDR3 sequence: CASSPLKGKDTQYF. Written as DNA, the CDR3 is TGCGCCAGCAGCCCCCTGAAGGGGAAAGATACGCAGTATTTT.

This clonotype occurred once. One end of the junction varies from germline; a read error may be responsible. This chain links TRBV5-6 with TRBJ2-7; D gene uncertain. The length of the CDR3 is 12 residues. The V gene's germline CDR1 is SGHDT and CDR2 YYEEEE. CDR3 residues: CSSSFSRYEQYF. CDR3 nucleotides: TGTTCCAGCAGCTTTAGCCGATACGAGCAGTACTTC.

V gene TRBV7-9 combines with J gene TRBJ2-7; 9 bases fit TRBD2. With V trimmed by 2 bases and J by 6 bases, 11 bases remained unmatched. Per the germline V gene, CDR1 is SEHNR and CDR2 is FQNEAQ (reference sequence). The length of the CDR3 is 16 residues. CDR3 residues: CASSLSGGGRASEQYF. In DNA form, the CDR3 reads TGTGCCAGCAGCTTATCGGGCGGCGGGAGGGCCTCCGAGCAGTACTTC.

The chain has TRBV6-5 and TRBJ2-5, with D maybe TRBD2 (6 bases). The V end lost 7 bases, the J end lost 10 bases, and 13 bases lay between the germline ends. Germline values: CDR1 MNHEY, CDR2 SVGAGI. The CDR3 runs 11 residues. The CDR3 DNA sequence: TGTGCCAGCACGGGCGGGGCAGTCCAGTACTTC. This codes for CASTGGAVQYF.

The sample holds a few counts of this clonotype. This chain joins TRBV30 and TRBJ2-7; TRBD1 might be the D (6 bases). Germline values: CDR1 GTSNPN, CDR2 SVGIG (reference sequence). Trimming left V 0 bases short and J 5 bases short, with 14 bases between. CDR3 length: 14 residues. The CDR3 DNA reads TGTGCCTGGAGTGTATTTGCCACAGGGAACGAGCAGTACTTC. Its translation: CAWSVFATGNEQYF.

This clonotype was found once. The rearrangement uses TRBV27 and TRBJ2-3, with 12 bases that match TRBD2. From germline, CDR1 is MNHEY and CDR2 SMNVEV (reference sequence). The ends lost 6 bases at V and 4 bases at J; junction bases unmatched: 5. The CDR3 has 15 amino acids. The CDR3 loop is CASSRGLAGSDTQYF. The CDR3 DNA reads TGTGCCAGCAGCCGTGGACTAGCGGGATCAGATACGCAGTATTTT.

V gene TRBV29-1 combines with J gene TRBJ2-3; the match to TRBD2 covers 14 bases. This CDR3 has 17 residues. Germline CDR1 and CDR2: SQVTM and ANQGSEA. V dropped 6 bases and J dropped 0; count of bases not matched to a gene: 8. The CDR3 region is CSVKGTSGRASTDTQYF. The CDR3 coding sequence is TGCAGCGTCAAGGGGACTAGCGGGAGAGCGAGCACAGATACGCAGTATTTT.

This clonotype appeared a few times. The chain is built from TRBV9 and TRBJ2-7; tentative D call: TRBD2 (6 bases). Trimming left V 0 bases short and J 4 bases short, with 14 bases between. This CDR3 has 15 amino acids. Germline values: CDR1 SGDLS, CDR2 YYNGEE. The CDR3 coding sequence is TGTGCCAGCAGCGTAGCGGGAGAGGATTGGTACGAGCAGTACTTC. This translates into CASSVAGEDWYEQYF.

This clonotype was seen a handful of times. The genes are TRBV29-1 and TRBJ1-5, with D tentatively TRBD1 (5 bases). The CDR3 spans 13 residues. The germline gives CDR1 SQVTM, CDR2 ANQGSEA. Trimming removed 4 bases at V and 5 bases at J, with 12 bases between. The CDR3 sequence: CSVVGGMYQPQHF. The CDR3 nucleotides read TGCAGCGTTGTGGGGGGGATGTATCAGCCCCAGCATTTT.

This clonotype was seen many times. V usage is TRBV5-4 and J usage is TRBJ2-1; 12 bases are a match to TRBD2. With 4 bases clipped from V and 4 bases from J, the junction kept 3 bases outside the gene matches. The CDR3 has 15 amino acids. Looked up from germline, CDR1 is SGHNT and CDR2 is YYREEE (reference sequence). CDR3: CASSPSGGAYNEQFF. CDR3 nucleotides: TGTGCCAGCAGCCCTAGCGGGGGGGCTTACAATGAGCAGTTCTTC. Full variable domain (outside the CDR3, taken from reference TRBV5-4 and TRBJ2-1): ETGVTQSPTHLIKTRGQQVTLRCSSQSGHNTVSWYQQALGQGPQFIFQYYREEENGRGNFPPRFSGLQFPNYSSELNVNALELDDSALYLCASSPSGGAYNEQFFGPGTRLTVL.

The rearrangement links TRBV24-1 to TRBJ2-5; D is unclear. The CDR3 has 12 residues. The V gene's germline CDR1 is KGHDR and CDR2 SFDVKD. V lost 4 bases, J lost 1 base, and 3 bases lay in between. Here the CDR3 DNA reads TGTGCCACCAGTGACCTCCAAGAGACCCAGTACTTC. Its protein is CATSDLQETQYF.

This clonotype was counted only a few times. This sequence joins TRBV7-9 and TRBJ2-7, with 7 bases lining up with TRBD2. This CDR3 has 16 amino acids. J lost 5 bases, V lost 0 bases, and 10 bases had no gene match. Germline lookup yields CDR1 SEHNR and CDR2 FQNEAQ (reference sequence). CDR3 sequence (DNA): TGTGCCAGCAGCTTAGCACGAGCGGGAAATCGGGACGAGCAGTACTTC. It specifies CASSLARAGNRDEQYF.

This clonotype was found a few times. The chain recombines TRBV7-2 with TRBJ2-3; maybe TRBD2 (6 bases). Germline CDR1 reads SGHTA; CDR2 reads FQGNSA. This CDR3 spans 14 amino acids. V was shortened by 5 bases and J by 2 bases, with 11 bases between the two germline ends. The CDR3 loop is CASSLRRATDTQYF. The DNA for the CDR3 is TGTGCCAGCAGCCTCAGGAGGGCCACAGATACGCAGTATTTT.

The CDR3 region is CASSRYGGQFNEQFF. In DNA form, the CDR3 reads TGTGCCAGCAGTCGTTACGGGGGCCAGTTCAATGAGCAGTTCTTC. The chain recombines TRBV7-3 with TRBJ2-1, with D possibly being TRBD1 or TRBD2 (6 bases each). CDR3 length equals 15 residues. Per the germline V gene, CDR1 is SGHTA and CDR2 is FQGTGA. V lost 6 bases and J lost 6, with 18 bases in between. Using reference TRBV7-3 and TRBJ2-1 for the parts outside the CDR3, the full variable domain is GAGVSQTPSNKVTEKGKYVELRCDPISGHTALYWYRQSLGQGPEFLIYFQGTGAADDSGLPNDRFFAVRPEGSVSTLKIQRTERGDSAVYLCASSRYGGQFNEQFFGPGTRLTVL.